The 7 T cell receptor beta chains below were found in one sample sequenced in a study of blood T cell repertoires in COVID-19. Sequenced by immunoSEQ multiplex PCR; TCRdb stores in-frame clones only, minus some. The data contain under 300,000 clones, over 80% of them singletons. The material sequenced was peripheral blood. The receptor source for this set is a middle-aged woman who had recovered from COVID-19.

This chain connects TRBV11-2 to TRBJ2-7, with D possibly matching TRBD1 (5 bases). Germline lookup yields CDR1 SGHAT and CDR2 FQNNGV. The V end lost 1 base, the J end lost 2 bases, and 9 bases lay between the germline ends. This CDR3 has 14 residues. For the CDR3, the DNA is TGTGCCAGCAGCTTAGGGCAGGGAACCTACGAGCAGTACTTC. Its protein is CASSLGQGTYEQYF. The whole variable domain, remainder taken from reference TRBV11-2 and TRBJ2-7, is EAGVAQSPRYKIIEKRQSVAFWCNPISGHATLYWYQQILGQGPKLLIQFQNNGVVDDSQLPKDRFSAERLKGVDSTLKIQPAKLEDSAVYLCASSLGQGTYEQYFGPGTRLTVT.

The chain employs TRBV27 and TRBJ1-1; D gene uncertain. The CDR3 loop spans 13 amino acids. The V gene's germline CDR1 is MNHEY and CDR2 SMNVEV (reference sequence). V lost 5 bases to trimming and J lost 1 base, with 8 bases between them. CDR3 in amino acids: CASSVIKNTEAFF. CDR3 coding DNA: TGTGCCAGCAGTGTTATAAAGAACACTGAAGCTTTCTTT.

V gene TRBV30 combines with J gene TRBJ1-3; 7 bases align to TRBD1. CDR1 GTSNPN and CDR2 SVGIG come from the germline V gene (reference sequence). This CDR3 has 13 residues. Trimming at V came to 7 bases and at J to 0 bases, leaving 3 bases not matched to a gene. In DNA form, the CDR3 reads TGTGCCTACCGGACAGGCTCTGGAAACACCATATATTTT. Amino acids: CAYRTGSGNTIYF.

The chain carries TRBV28 and TRBJ2-7; a possible D gene is TRBD1 (5 bases). Germline lookup yields CDR1 MDHEN and CDR2 SYDVKM. This CDR3 is built from 13 residues. V was shortened by 2 bases and J by 5 bases, with 10 bases between the two germline ends. The CDR3 nucleotides are TGTGCCAGCAGTTTACCCAGGGCGGACGAGCAGTACTTC. It specifies CASSLPRADEQYF.

This clone was seen more than once but under ten times. The gene calls are TRBV30 and TRBJ1-1; maybe TRBD1 (5 bases). V lost 4 bases, J lost 4 bases, and 16 bases lay in between. The CDR3 loop spans 14 amino acids. The germline V gene has CDR1 GTSNPN and CDR2 SVGIG (reference sequence). CDR3 coding DNA: TGTGCCTGGACCCCTGGGGGGATCTTCACTGAAGCTTTCTTT. Its translation is CAWTPGGIFTEAFF.

This chain uses TRBV28 with TRBJ1-4, with unresolved D. V shed 5 bases and J shed 0 bases, with 13 bases lying between them. Germline CDR1 is MDHEN and CDR2 is SYDVKM. CDR3 length: 16 residues. The CDR3 is CASSPRRGATNEKLFF. CDR3 coding DNA: TGTGCCAGCAGTCCCCGGCGGGGTGCAACTAATGAAAAACTGTTTTTT. Full variable domain (rest looked up from reference TRBV28 and TRBJ1-4): DVKVTQSSRYLVKRTGEKVFLECVQDMDHENMFWYRQDPGLGLRLIYFSYDVKMKEKGDIPEGYSVSREKKERFSLILESASTNQTSMYLCASSPRRGATNEKLFFGSGTQLSVL.

This rearrangement joins TRBV6-6 to TRBJ1-3; weak D call: TRBD1 (6 bases). Germline CDR1 MNHNY, CDR2 SVGAGI (reference sequence). Trimming pared 4 bases from V and 0 bases from J, leaving 13 bases between. The CDR3 runs 16 residues. The CDR3 protein is CASSSTQGSSGNTIYF. Here the CDR3 DNA reads TGTGCCAGCAGTTCCACACAGGGCAGCTCTGGAAACACCATATATTTT.